One and the same sample provided the 5 T cell receptor beta chains below, sequenced in a study of graft-versus-host responses after intestinal transplantation. Sequencing used immunoSEQ multiplex PCR; TCRdb keeps in-frame clones, though not all of them. The data show 8,500 to 11,000 clones, with roughly 38% seen just once and about an eighth held by the top ten. CFSE-labeled responder cells (roughly 200,000) were plated with roughly 200,000 irradiated, violet-dye-labeled stimulator cells. The sample in question was alloreactive CD8+ T cells from a mixed lymphocyte reaction culture, obtained before intestinal transplant. The subset denotes: CFSE-low proliferating T cells sorted from roughly 6-day pre-transplant mixed lymphocyte reaction (GvH or HvG direction). The receptors were gathered from a human patient who received an intestinal transplant.

This clone was found a few times. The rearrangement joins TRBV9 to TRBJ2-1; TRBD1 might be the D (5 bases). The germline CDR1 and CDR2 sequences are SGDLS and YYNGEE. The CDR3 loop spans 17 amino acids. The V end was cut by 0 bases, the J end by 0 bases, with 13 bases between. The CDR3 here is CASSVESGISSYNEQFF. For the CDR3, the DNA is TGTGCCAGCAGCGTAGAGTCAGGGATCAGCTCCTACAATGAGCAGTTCTTC.

This clone qualifies as medium-sized. This chain joins TRBV7-9 and TRBJ1-2; TRBD1 aligns across 8 bases. The CDR3 length is 14 residues. Germline V CDR1 and CDR2: SEHNR, FQNEAQ (reference sequence). V trimming: 4 bases; J trimming: 3 bases; junction bases outside the gene matches: 4. CDR3 coding DNA: TGTGCCAGCAGCTCCGCAGGGGGCGACTATGGCTACACCTTC. Translation: CASSSAGGDYGYTF.

The table lists this clone with a few counts. J is TRBJ2-2 and V is TRBV30; D possibly corresponds to TRBD2 (6 bases). Per the germline V gene, CDR1 is GTSNPN and CDR2 is SVGIG (reference sequence). V gave up 0 bases and J gave up 6 bases, with 8 bases separating them. CDR3 length equals 13 residues. CDR3 DNA sequence: TGTGCCTGGAGTGTATCGGGGGCCGGGGAGCTGTTTTTT. Translating it yields CAWSVSGAGELFF. Filled out from reference TRBV30 and TRBJ2-2, the complete variable domain reads SQTIHQWPATLVQPVGSPLSLECTVEGTSNPNLYWYRQAAGRGLQLLFYSVGIGQISSEVPQNLSASRPQDRQFILSSKKLLLSDSGFYLCAWSVSGAGELFFGEGSRLTVL.

By its share, this clone is medium-sized. The chain recombines TRBV11-2 with TRBJ2-7; D is undetermined. V was shortened by 3 bases and J by 6 bases, with 6 bases between the two germline ends. This CDR3 is built from 11 residues. Germline V gene sequence: CDR1 SGHAT, CDR2 FQNNGV. The CDR3 loop reads CASSFTGEQYF. The CDR3 coding sequence is TGTGCCAGCAGCTTTACGGGCGAGCAGTACTTC.

Concerning this clone itself: A read error may produce the germline difference seen at one junction end. This chain links TRBV7-7 with TRBJ1-4; D remains unclear. CDR3 size: 16 residues. Germline V lookup: CDR1 SSHAT, CDR2 FNYEAQ (reference sequence). The DNA of the CDR3 is TGTGCTAGCAGCTTAGAAACGGGTAAGACTAATGAAAAACTGTTTTTT. It is translated as CASSLETGKTNEKLFF.